The 23 T cell receptor beta chains below all came from one sample that was sequenced in a study of neoadjuvant anti-PD-1 for oral cavity cancer. Clones were sequenced by immunoSEQ multiplex PCR, and TCRdb holds only the in-frame ones, with some missing. The profile covers approximately 32,000 clones, with approximately 87% appearing a single time and approximately 3.7% taken by the ten largest. The specimen was PBMCs, collected before nivolumab (anti-PD-1) treatment. Source of these receptors: a person aged 40 to 85 with oral cavity squamous cell carcinoma.

This clone was detected once. The chain employs TRBV19 and TRBJ1-5; D is unresolved. The CDR3 has 13 amino acids. Germline CDR1 LNHDA, CDR2 SQIVND (reference sequence). V lost 5 bases and J 6 bases, leaving 11 bases between the germline ends. The CDR3 loop is CASSPALSQPQHF. The CDR3 DNA follows: TGTGCCAGTAGTCCCGCCCTGTCTCAGCCCCAGCATTTT.

The rearrangement uses TRBV11-3 and TRBJ2-5; D is uncertain. This CDR3 is 15 amino acids long. Germline V CDR1 and CDR2: SGHNT, YENEEA. V lost 1 base and J 1 base, leaving 10 bases between the germline ends. CDR3 nucleotide sequence: TGTGCCAGCAGCTTAGGTGTGACGACCCAAGAGACCCAGTACTTC. This encodes CASSLGVTTQETQYF.

CDR3 coding DNA: TGCGCCAGCAGCCCAACCGGGGGCTCCTACGAGCAGTACTTC. Its protein product is CASSPTGGSYEQYF. The chain joins TRBV5-1 to TRBJ2-7; D is possibly TRBD2 (6 bases). The CDR3 is 14 residues long. Germline V lookup: CDR1 SGHRS, CDR2 YFSETQ. V dropped 4 bases and J dropped 0 bases, with 11 bases sitting between them.

This rearrangement joins TRBV7-2 to TRBJ2-7; 7 bases align to TRBD2. From germline, CDR1 is SGHTA and CDR2 FQGNSA. The CDR3 consists of 14 residues. Trimming removed 3 bases from V and 4 bases from J; junction bases left unmatched: 6. CDR3 protein: CASSFGTTLYEQYF. CDR3 nucleotide sequence: TGTGCCAGCAGCTTCGGGACTACCCTTTACGAGCAGTACTTC.

DNA for the CDR3: TGTGCCAGCAGCGCGACTGTGTGGGAGACCCAGTACTTC. It is translated as CASSATVWETQYF. This chain connects TRBV9 to TRBJ2-5; D gene uncertain. Germline CDR1 and CDR2: SGDLS and YYNGEE. The V end lost 3 bases, the J end lost 5 bases, and 11 bases lay between the germline ends. CDR3 size: 13 residues.

The CDR3 nucleotides read TGTGCCAGTTCCGGGACAGGGGGATTGAACACTGAAGCTTTCTTT. Translation: CASSGTGGLNTEAFF. J is TRBJ1-1 and V is TRBV19, with TRBD1 matching 11 bases. The germline gives CDR1 LNHDA, CDR2 SQIVND (reference sequence). J gave up 0 bases and V 8 bases, and 5 bases lay outside the gene matches. The CDR3 runs to 15 residues.

The gene calls are TRBV30 and TRBJ1-6; 7 bases fit TRBD1. The V gene's germline CDR1 is GTSNPN and CDR2 SVGIG (reference sequence). Unmatched junction bases numbered 11, after V lost 2 bases and J lost 7 bases. The CDR3 is made up of 16 amino acids. This chain's CDR3 is CAWSPKPGQLNSPLHF. The CDR3 DNA follows: TGTGCCTGGAGTCCGAAACCGGGACAGCTCAATTCACCCCTCCACTTT.

The sample holds a few counts of this clone. The rearrangement links TRBV5-6 to TRBJ2-5; the match to TRBD2 covers 7 bases. This CDR3 has 17 amino acids. Trimming removed 1 base from V and 5 bases from J; junction bases left unmatched: 14. The V gene's germline CDR1 is SGHDT and CDR2 YYEEEE. The CDR3 loop is CASSLKGRTSLGETQYF. For the CDR3, the DNA is TGTGCCAGCAGCTTGAAGGGAAGGACTAGTTTGGGGGAGACCCAGTACTTC. Full variable domain (remainder filled in from reference TRBV5-6 and TRBJ2-5): DAGVTQSPTHLIKTRGQQVTLRCSPKSGHDTVSWYQQALGQGPQFIFQYYEEEERQRGNFPDRFSGHQFPNYSSELNVNALLLGDSALYLCASSLKGRTSLGETQYFGPGTRLLVL.

The V call is TRBV7-2, the J call TRBJ2-3, with no clear D. The CDR3 is 14 residues long. V shed 0 bases and J shed 0 bases, with 4 bases lying between them. Germline V CDR1 and CDR2: SGHTA, FQGNSA. The CDR3 loop is CASSLAPSTDTQYF. The CDR3 DNA reads TGTGCCAGCAGCTTAGCCCCTAGCACAGATACGCAGTATTTT.

V usage is TRBV4-2 and J usage is TRBJ2-7; D is possibly TRBD2 (6 bases). CDR3 size: 18 residues. The V and J ends lost 0 bases and 4 bases respectively, with 22 bases between them. Germline V CDR1 and CDR2: LGHNA, YNFKEQ. The CDR3 DNA is TGTGCCAGCAGCCAAGAGGGGGGTCCGCTACACGTCTTATACGAGCAGTACTTC. Encoded protein: CASSQEGGPLHVLYEQYF.

This clone is deemed medium-sized. The rearrangement uses TRBV4-3 and TRBJ2-2; D call uncertain. This CDR3 is built from 16 residues. The germline gives CDR1 LGHNA, CDR2 YSLEER. V gave up 0 bases and J gave up 2 bases, with 10 bases separating them. The CDR3 bases are TGCGCCAGCAGCCAAGATACGGGCCACAACACCGGGGAGCTGTTTTTT. This codes for CASSQDTGHNTGELFF.

The chain links TRBV7-2 to TRBJ2-1; 8 nucleotides align to TRBD2. Trimming took 5 bases from V and 7 from J; bases not matched to a gene: 19. Germline V gene lookup returns CDR1 SGHTA and CDR2 FQGNSA. The CDR3 extends over 18 amino acids. DNA for the CDR3: TGTGCCAGCAGCCCTGGCCTAACCTACGGGGGGGCATTAAATGAGCAGTTCTTC. Translation gives CASSPGLTYGGALNEQFF.

The chain's CDR3 is CASSQSATGGSNQPQHF. The CDR3, as DNA: TGCGCCAGCAGTCAATCGGCGACAGGGGGTAGCAATCAGCCCCAGCATTTT. This sequence joins TRBV23-1 and TRBJ1-5; 9 nucleotides line up with TRBD1. TRBV23-1 is annotated as an ORF whose role is uncertain. The V and J ends lost 0 bases and 0 bases, in that order; junction bases with no gene match: 3. The CDR3 length is 17 residues.

This CDR3 is CASSLAVSGQGYNEQFF. CDR3 DNA: TGTGCCAGCAGCTTAGCGGTATCAGGACAGGGGTACAATGAGCAGTTCTTC. The chain links TRBV7-2 to TRBJ2-1, with 9 bases aligning to TRBD1. The V gene's germline CDR1 is SGHTA and CDR2 FQGNSA. The CDR3 extends over 17 amino acids. The trim removed 0 bases at V and 4 bases at J, leaving 7 bases unmatched.

The chain combines TRBV11-2 with TRBJ2-3; 9 bases match TRBD2. The trim removed 3 bases at V and 6 bases at J, leaving 10 bases unmatched. The germline V gene encodes CDR1 SGHAT and CDR2 FQNNGV. The length of the CDR3 is 16 residues. This CDR3 reads CASSFLTSGVADTQYF. The CDR3 DNA reads as TGTGCCAGCAGCTTTCTGACTAGCGGAGTGGCCGATACGCAGTATTTT.

The V gene is TRBV15, the J gene TRBJ2-7; 8 bases align to TRBD1. The CDR3 extends over 13 amino acids. V lost 8 bases, J lost 3 bases, and 6 bases stayed unmatched. Germline V gene lookup returns CDR1 LNHNV and CDR2 YYDKDF (reference sequence). In DNA, the CDR3 is TGTGCCACCGGGGACAGGTCTGGCTACGAGCAGTACTTC. Protein: CATGDRSGYEQYF.

This clone was seen a single time. The gene calls are TRBV5-5 and TRBJ2-7; 10 bases are a match to TRBD2. From germline, CDR1 is SGHKS and CDR2 YYEKEE (reference sequence). The length of the CDR3 is 16 residues. The trim removed 4 bases at V and 1 base at J, leaving 8 bases unmatched. The CDR3 DNA reads as TGTGCCAGCAGCCCAAGACTAGCGGGTGTTTCCTACGAGCAGTACTTC. Protein sequence: CASSPRLAGVSYEQYF. The variable domain in full, with the rest retrieved from reference TRBV5-5 and TRBJ2-7, is DAGVTQSPTHLIKTRGQQVTLRCSPISGHKSVSWYQQVLGQGPQFIFQYYEKEERGRGNFPDRFSARQFPNYSSELNVNALLLGDSALYLCASSPRLAGVSYEQYFGPGTRLTVT.

CDR3 nucleotide sequence: TGTGCCACCAGCAGAGATCTTGGGGGGCCCTATCAGCCCCAGCATTTT. Its protein is CATSRDLGGPYQPQHF. The gene calls are TRBV15 and TRBJ1-5, with D maybe TRBD1 (6 bases). Trimming shortened V by 0 bases and J by 5 bases, and 14 bases separated the two germline ends. CDR1 is LNHNV and CDR2 is YYDKDF in the germline V gene (reference sequence). This CDR3 is 16 amino acids long.

V and J are TRBV7-9 and TRBJ2-5; TRBD2 is a possible D gene (6 bases). Germline V gene data show CDR1 as SEHNR and CDR2 as FQNEAQ (reference sequence). CDR3 size: 16 residues. V was cut by 4 bases and J by 3 bases, with 18 bases left in between. The CDR3 nucleotides read TGTGCCAGCAGCTCCCGATCCGGGACTCTAGAAGAGACCCAGTACTTC. It specifies CASSSRSGTLEETQYF.

The rearrangement uses TRBV21-1 and TRBJ2-5. TRBV21-1 is recorded as a pseudogene. This CDR3 is 13 amino acids long. DNA of the CDR3: TGTGCCAGCAGCAGGGATAGTGGGGAGACCCAGTACTTC. Translation gives CASSRDSGETQYF.

The chain links TRBV6-6 to TRBJ1-5; tentative D call: TRBD1 (6 bases). Germline CDR1 is MNHNY and CDR2 is SVGAGI (reference sequence). The CDR3 contains 12 residues. Trimming removed 1 base at V and 16 bases at J, with 14 bases between. This CDR3 is CASSYLERDTHF. Written as DNA, the CDR3 is TGTGCCAGCAGTTACTTAGAACGGGACACCCATTTT.

The CDR3 DNA sequence: TGCGCCAGCAGCTTGGAAGCGGATGAAACTGGGTCACCCCTCCACTTT. This encodes CASSLEADETGSPLHF. The chain couples TRBV5-1 to TRBJ1-6; unclear D gene. This CDR3 is built from 16 residues. The ends were cut back, 0 bases at V and 10 bases at J, with 17 bases in the middle. CDR1 and CDR2 from the germline V gene are SGHRS and YFSETQ.

This chain uses TRBV28 with TRBJ1-2; 7 bases are shared with TRBD1. Germline trimming cut 4 bases from V and 2 bases from J; bases unmatched to any gene: 7. The CDR3 runs to 15 residues. Germline-derived CDR1 and CDR2 are MDHEN and SYDVKM. CDR3 DNA sequence: TGTGCCAGCAGTTCACCGGGACAGTACAACTATGGCTACACCTTC. Its protein product is CASSSPGQYNYGYTF.